This TCR beta chain came from a study of post-analysis software for immune sequencing data. Study results and caveats: The normalized Chao1 diversity of multiple sclerosis patients was significantly lower than that of controls. Among five TRBV segments more frequent in patients than controls were TRBV5-6, TRBV5-1 and TRBV20-1.

Prepared libraries of TCR beta cDNA carried unique molecular identifiers. TCRdb fed the PCR reads into MiXCR, producing one record per CDR3 protein. The repertoire has around 190,000 distinct CDR3 sequences, 29% of them found once; the top ten carry roughly 3.5%. V trimming: 4 bases; J trimming: 5 bases; junction bases outside the gene matches: 8. The CDR3 sequence is 15 residues long. This clonotype was detected many times. The antigen remains undetermined. The chain recombines TRBV12-3 or TRBV12-4 with TRBJ2-7; TRBD1 aligns across 10 bases. The source is a girl aged 2-17 years with multiple sclerosis. Sequenced sample: blood. This CDR3 reads CASSSGGQGGHEQYF. The CDR3 nucleotides are TGTGCCAGCAGTTCGGGAGGACAGGGGGGCCACGAGCAGTACTTC.